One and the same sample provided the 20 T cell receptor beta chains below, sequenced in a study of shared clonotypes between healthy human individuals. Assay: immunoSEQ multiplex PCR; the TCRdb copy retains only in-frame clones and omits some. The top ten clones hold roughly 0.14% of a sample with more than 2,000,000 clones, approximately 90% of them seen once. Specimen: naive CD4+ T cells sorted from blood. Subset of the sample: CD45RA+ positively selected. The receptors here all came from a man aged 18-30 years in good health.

CDR3 in DNA: TGCAGCGCCAGAACACTCTACAATGAGCAGTTCTTC. Protein sequence: CSARTLYNEQFF. The chain has TRBV29-1 and TRBJ2-1; D remains unclear. Trimming removed 7 bases at V and 3 bases at J, with 10 bases between. There are 12 residues in the CDR3. In germline, CDR1 is SQVTM, CDR2 ANQGSEA.

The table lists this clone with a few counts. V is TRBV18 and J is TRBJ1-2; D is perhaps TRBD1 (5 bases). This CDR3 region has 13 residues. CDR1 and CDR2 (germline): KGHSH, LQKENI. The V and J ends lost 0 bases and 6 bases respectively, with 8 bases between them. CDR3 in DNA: TGTGCCAGCTCACCACCGGGGACCGATGGCTACACCTTC. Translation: CASSPPGTDGYTF.

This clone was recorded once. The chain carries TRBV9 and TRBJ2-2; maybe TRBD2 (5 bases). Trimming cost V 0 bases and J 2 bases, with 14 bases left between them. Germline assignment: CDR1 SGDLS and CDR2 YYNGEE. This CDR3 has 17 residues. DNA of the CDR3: TGTGCCAGCAGCGTAGGGTGGCCTAGCCTAAACACCGGGGAGCTGTTTTTT. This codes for CASSVGWPSLNTGELFF.

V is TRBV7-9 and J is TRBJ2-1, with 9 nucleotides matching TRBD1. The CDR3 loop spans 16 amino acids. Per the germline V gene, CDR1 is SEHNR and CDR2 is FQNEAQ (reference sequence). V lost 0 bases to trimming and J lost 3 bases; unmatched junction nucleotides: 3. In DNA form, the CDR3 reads TGTGCCAGCAGCTTAGCGGGGACAGGGTACTACAATGAGCAGTTCTTC. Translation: CASSLAGTGYYNEQFF.

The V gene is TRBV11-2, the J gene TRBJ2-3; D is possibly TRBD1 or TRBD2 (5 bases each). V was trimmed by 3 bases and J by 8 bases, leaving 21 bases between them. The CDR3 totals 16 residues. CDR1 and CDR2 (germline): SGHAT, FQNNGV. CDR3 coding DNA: TGTGCCAGCAGCTTCTTTCAGGGCCTAGCTTTTGGTACGCAGTATTTT. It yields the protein CASSFFQGLAFGTQYF.

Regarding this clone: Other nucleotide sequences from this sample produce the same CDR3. CDR3 loop: CSAHGNEQFF. The CDR3 nucleotides are TGCAGTGCCCATGGCAATGAGCAGTTCTTC. This chain joins TRBV20-1 and TRBJ2-1, with unresolved D. Germline values: CDR1 DFQATT, CDR2 SNEGSKA (reference sequence). The CDR3 is made up of 10 amino acids. The ends were cut back, 6 bases at V and 6 bases at J, with 6 bases in the middle.

CDR3 protein: CASTFVEGADTEAFF. CDR3 nucleotide sequence: TGTGCCAGCACCTTTGTGGAGGGGGCCGACACTGAAGCTTTCTTT. The V call is TRBV28, the J call TRBJ1-1, with 7 bases fitting TRBD1. The CDR3 is 15 residues long. Trimming at V came to 7 bases and at J to 3 bases, leaving 11 bases not matched to a gene. The V gene's germline CDR1 is MDHEN and CDR2 SYDVKM.

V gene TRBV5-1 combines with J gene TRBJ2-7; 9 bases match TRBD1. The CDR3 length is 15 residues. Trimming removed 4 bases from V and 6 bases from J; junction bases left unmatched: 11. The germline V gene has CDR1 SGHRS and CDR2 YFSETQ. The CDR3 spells CASSNVPGQGGEQYF. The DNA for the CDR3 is TGCGCCAGCAGCAACGTTCCGGGACAGGGAGGCGAGCAGTACTTC.

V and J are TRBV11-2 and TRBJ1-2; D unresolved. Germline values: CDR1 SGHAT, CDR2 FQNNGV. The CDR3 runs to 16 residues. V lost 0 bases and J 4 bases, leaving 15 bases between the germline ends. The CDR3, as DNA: TGTGCCAGCAGCTTAGATGGGAAGGGCGCGGGCTATGGCTACACCTTC. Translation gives CASSLDGKGAGYGYTF. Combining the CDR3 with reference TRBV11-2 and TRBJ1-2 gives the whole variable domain EAGVAQSPRYKIIEKRQSVAFWCNPISGHATLYWYQQILGQGPKLLIQFQNNGVVDDSQLPKDRFSAERLKGVDSTLKIQPAKLEDSAVYLCASSLDGKGAGYGYTFGSGTRLTVV.

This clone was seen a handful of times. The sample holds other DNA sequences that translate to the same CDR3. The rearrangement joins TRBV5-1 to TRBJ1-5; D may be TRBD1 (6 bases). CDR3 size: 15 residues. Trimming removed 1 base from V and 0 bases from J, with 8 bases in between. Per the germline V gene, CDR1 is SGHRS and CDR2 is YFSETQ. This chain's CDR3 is CASSLSGDSNQPQHF. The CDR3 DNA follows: TGCGCCAGCAGCTTGTCAGGGGATAGCAATCAGCCCCAGCATTTT.

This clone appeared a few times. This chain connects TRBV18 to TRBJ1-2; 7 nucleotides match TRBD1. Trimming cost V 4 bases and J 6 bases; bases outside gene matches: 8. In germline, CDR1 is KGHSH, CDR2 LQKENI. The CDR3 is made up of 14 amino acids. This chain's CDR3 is CASSQKTGRDGYTF. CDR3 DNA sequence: TGTGCCAGCTCACAGAAGACAGGGAGGGATGGCTACACCTTC.

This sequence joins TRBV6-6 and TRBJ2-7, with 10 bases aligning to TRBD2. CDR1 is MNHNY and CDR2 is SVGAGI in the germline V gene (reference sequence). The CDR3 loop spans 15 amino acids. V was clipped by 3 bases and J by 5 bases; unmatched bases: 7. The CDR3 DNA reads TGTGCCAGCAGTTATATCGGGACTAGCGTCAACGAGCAGTACTTC. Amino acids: CASSYIGTSVNEQYF.

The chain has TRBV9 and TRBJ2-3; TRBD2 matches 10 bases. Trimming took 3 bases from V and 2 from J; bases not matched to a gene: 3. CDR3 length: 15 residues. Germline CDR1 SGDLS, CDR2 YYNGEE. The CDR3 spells CASSGGTSDTDTQYF. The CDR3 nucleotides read TGTGCCAGCAGCGGAGGGACTAGCGACACAGATACGCAGTATTTT.

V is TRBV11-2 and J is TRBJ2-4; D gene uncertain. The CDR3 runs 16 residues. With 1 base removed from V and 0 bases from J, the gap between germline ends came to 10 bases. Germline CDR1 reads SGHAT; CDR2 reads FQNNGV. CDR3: CASSLAGELAKNIQYF. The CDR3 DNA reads TGTGCCAGCAGCTTAGCCGGTGAACTAGCCAAAAACATTCAGTACTTC.

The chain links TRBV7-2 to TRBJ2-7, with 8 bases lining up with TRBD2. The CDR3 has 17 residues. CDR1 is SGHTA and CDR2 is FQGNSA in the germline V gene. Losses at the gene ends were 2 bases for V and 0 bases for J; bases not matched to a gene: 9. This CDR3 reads CASSLTTSAFSSYEQYF. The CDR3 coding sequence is TGTGCCAGCAGCTTAACGACTAGCGCGTTTAGCTCCTACGAGCAGTACTTC.

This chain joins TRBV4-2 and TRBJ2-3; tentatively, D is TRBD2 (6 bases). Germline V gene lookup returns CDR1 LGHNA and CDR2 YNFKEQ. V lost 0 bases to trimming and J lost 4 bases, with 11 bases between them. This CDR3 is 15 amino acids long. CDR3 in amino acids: CASSQELGGADTQYF. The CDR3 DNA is TGTGCCAGCAGCCAAGAGCTGGGCGGGGCAGATACGCAGTATTTT.

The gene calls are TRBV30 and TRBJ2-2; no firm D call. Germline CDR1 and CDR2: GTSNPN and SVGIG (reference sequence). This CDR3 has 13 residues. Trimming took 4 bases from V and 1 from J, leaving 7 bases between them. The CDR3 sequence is CAWIYKNTGELFF. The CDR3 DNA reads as TGTGCCTGGATTTACAAGAACACCGGGGAGCTGTTTTTT.

Here the CDR3 reads CASSLSQSNQPQHF. In nucleotides, the CDR3 is TGTGCCAGCAGCTTGTCTCAGAGCAATCAGCCCCAGCATTTT. The V call is TRBV5-6, the J call TRBJ1-5; D gene uncertain. Germline CDR1 SGHDT, CDR2 YYEEEE. The CDR3 consists of 14 residues. Trimming took 1 base from V and 1 from J, leaving 6 bases between them. The full variable domain, with the rest looked up from reference TRBV5-6 and TRBJ1-5, is DAGVTQSPTHLIKTRGQQVTLRCSPKSGHDTVSWYQQALGQGPQFIFQYYEEEERQRGNFPDRFSGHQFPNYSSELNVNALLLGDSALYLCASSLSQSNQPQHFGDGTRLSIL.

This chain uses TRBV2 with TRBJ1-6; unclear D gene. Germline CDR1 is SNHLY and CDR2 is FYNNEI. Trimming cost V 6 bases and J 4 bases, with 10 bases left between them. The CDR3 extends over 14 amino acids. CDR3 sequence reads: CASRREGYNSPLHF. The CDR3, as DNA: TGTGCCAGCAGACGTGAAGGTTATAATTCACCCCTCCACTTT.

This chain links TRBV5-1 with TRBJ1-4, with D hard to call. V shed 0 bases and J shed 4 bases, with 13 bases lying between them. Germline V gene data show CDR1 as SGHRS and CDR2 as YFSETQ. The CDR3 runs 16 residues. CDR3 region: CASSLEGTANNEKLFF. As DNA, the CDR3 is TGCGCCAGCAGCTTGGAGGGTACAGCAAATAATGAAAAACTGTTTTTT.